What follows are 8 T cell receptor beta chains derived from one specimen sequenced in a study of blood T cell repertoires in COVID-19. The assay was immunoSEQ multiplex PCR, and TCRdb's table has in-frame clones only and misses some. The sample consists of 75,000 to 90,000 clones, about 85% of them appearing once. Sequenced input: peripheral blood. The receptor set was obtained from a man at least 80 years old with active or convalescent COVID-19.

This clone was seen once. V usage is TRBV9 and J usage is TRBJ2-1, with D unresolved. CDR1 and CDR2 from the germline V gene are SGDLS and YYNGEE. Trimming cost V 0 bases and J 4 bases, with 14 bases left between them. This CDR3 is built from 16 residues. The DNA for the CDR3 is TGTGCCAGCAGCGTAGGGAATCGACTTACATACAATGAGCAGTTCTTC. Translation gives CASSVGNRLTYNEQFF.

V and J are TRBV2 and TRBJ1-6, with 8 bases fitting TRBD1. Unmatched junction bases numbered 18, after V lost 6 bases and J lost 8 bases. The germline CDR1 and CDR2 sequences are SNHLY and FYNNEI. CDR3 length: 18 residues. The CDR3 loop reads CASRTRDRQSVGHSPLHF. The CDR3 nucleotides read TGTGCCAGCAGGACCCGGGACAGGCAATCAGTGGGGCATTCACCCCTCCACTTT.

The chain employs TRBV18 and TRBJ1-5; 7 bases line up with TRBD1. Germline V gene data show CDR1 as KGHSH and CDR2 as LQKENI. Trimming cost V 4 bases and J 0 bases; bases outside gene matches: 9. This CDR3 is built from 17 residues. CDR3 DNA sequence: TGTGCCAGCTCACGACTCGGGACAGATTATAGCAATCAGCCCCAGCATTTT. Its translation is CASSRLGTDYSNQPQHF. The entire variable domain, with the rest obtained from reference TRBV18 and TRBJ1-5, is as follows: NAGVMQNPRHLVRRRGQEARLRCSPMKGHSHVYWYRQLPEEGLKFMVYLQKENIIDESGMPKERFSAEFPKEGPSILRIQQVVRGDSAAYFCASSRLGTDYSNQPQHFGDGTRLSIL.

The chain recombines TRBV5-4 with TRBJ2-3; 14 bases fit TRBD2. V shed 4 bases and J 7 bases; nucleotides not matched to a gene: 5. The length of the CDR3 is 15 residues. The germline gives CDR1 SGHNT, CDR2 YYREEE (reference sequence). As DNA, the CDR3 is TGTGCCAGCAGCCCCAGGACTAGCGGGAGGTATACGCAGTATTTT. Protein: CASSPRTSGRYTQYF.

The chain employs TRBV12-5 and TRBJ2-3, with D possibly matching TRBD2 (7 bases). CDR3 length: 16 residues. Germline CDR1 reads LGHNT; CDR2 reads FRNRAP. The V end lost 5 bases, the J end lost 2 bases, and 17 bases lay between the germline ends. Here the CDR3 DNA reads TGTGCTAGTGGTCCGCTACTGGCGGGGGCCACAGATACGCAGTATTTT. This sequence encodes CASGPLLAGATDTQYF. Using reference TRBV12-5 and TRBJ2-3 for the parts outside the CDR3, the full variable domain is DARVTQTPRHKVTEMGQEVTMRCQPILGHNTVFWYRQTMMQGLELLAYFRNRAPLDDSGMPKDRFSAEMPDATLATLKIQPSEPRDSAVYFCASGPLLAGATDTQYFGPGTRLTVL.

The chain has TRBV9 and TRBJ1-1, with 9 bases lining up with TRBD1. CDR1 is SGDLS, CDR2 YYNGEE, per germline. V lost 7 bases to trimming and J lost 2 bases; unmatched junction nucleotides: 6. The CDR3 has 14 residues. The CDR3 nucleotides are TGTGCCAGCTCCTCGGGACAGGGCAACACTGAAGCTTTCTTT. It encodes CASSSGQGNTEAFF.

The rearrangement uses TRBV3-1 (or the pseudogene TRBV3-2) and TRBJ2-3; D may be TRBD2 (5 bases). V lost 0 bases to trimming and J lost 8 bases, with 15 bases between them. This CDR3 is 15 amino acids long. Looked up from germline, CDR1 is LGHDT and CDR2 is YNNKEL (reference sequence). The CDR3 protein is CASSQDRGSAGTQYF. The DNA for the CDR3 is TGTGCCAGCAGCCAAGATCGTGGGAGTGCTGGTACGCAGTATTTT.

This rearrangement joins TRBV15 to TRBJ1-1; D uncertain. The germline V gene encodes CDR1 LNHNV and CDR2 YYDKDF (reference sequence). The CDR3 extends over 15 amino acids. Between the trimmed V and J ends, which lost 0 bases and 9 bases, there was a span of 17 bases. CDR3: CATSRDVDLLGQAFF. Here the CDR3 DNA reads TGTGCCACCAGCAGAGATGTAGATCTGCTTGGTCAAGCTTTCTTT.